These 4 T cell receptor beta chains originate from one sample sequenced in a study of molecular identifiers for immune sequencing clone quantification. Via MiXCR, TCRdb re-called the PCR reads, giving one row per CDR3 protein. The sample includes more than 85,000 distinct CDR3 sequences, 36% of them seen just once. The sequencing sample was made of naive CD8+ T cells from blood, with Jurkat cell RNA spiked in. The sample's subset: FACS-sorted CD8+CD4-CCR7+CD45RA+ naive T cells. Receptor source: a human donor in good health. Some libraries in this study had Jurkat cell RNA spiked in.

As to this clonotype: A read error may be the cause here, since a much bigger clone is one base away. No conserved phenylalanine or tryptophan is present at the end of the CDR3, so a read error is the likely explanation. The chain couples TRBV6-5 to TRBJ2-2; TRBD2 aligns across 9 bases. The CDR3 sequence is 13 residues long. The J segment lost 4 bases and the V segment lost 6 bases, leaving 0 bases of the junction unmatched. Germline V gene data show CDR1 as MNHEY and CDR2 as SVGAGI. CDR3 DNA sequence: TGTGCCAGCAGGACTAGCGGCACCGGGGAGCTGTTTTTA. The encoded protein is CASRTSGTGELFL.

The gene calls are TRBV9 and TRBJ2-3, with TRBD2 matching over 14 bases. Trimming at V came to 2 bases and at J to 6 bases, leaving 8 bases not matched to a gene. The CDR3 runs 17 residues. CDR1 SGDLS and CDR2 YYNGEE come from the germline V gene. CDR3: CASSVSHRTSGRDTQYF. CDR3 nucleotide sequence: TGTGCCAGCAGCGTTTCCCACCGGACTAGCGGGAGGGATACGCAGTATTTT.

This clonotype was seen a few times. The chain couples TRBV9 to TRBJ2-3, with D perhaps assigned TRBD1 or TRBD2 (6 bases each). The CDR3 contains 14 residues. Deletions cut 6 bases from V and 0 bases from J, with 11 bases between. Germline V gene sequence: CDR1 SGDLS, CDR2 YYNGEE. For the CDR3, the DNA is TGTGCCAGCAAGGGGGGAATGAGCACAGATACGCAGTATTTT. This codes for CASKGGMSTDTQYF.

This clonotype was observed a single time. The missing conserved phenylalanine or tryptophan at the end of this CDR3 makes a read error likely. The DNA is left out, because the CDR3 cannot be placed on it with certainty; the CDR3 is given as TCRdb lists it. The chain joins TRBV4-1 to TRBJ2-3. A total of 13 residues make up the CDR3, ends included. The germline CDR1 and CDR2 sequences are MGHRA and YSYEKL. CDR3 in amino acids: CASSQALPDTQNY.